This entry features one T cell receptor (beta chain) sequence. Clones were read by immunoSEQ multiplex PCR, and TCRdb kept only the in-frame ones, dropping some. The sample shows approximately 180,000 clones, 88% of them seen only once. The data were taken from a study of blood T cell repertoires in COVID-19. Background on the study: PBMCs, B-cell-depleted T cells, or T cells provided the cDNA or gDNA that made up the material.

The ends lost 6 bases at V and 9 bases at J; junction bases unmatched: 16. The germline V gene encodes CDR1 SQVTM and CDR2 ANQGSEA. The CDR3 is made up of 15 amino acids. This TCR was sampled from a man in his forties with active or convalescent COVID-19. The J gene is TRBJ2-1, the V gene TRBV29-1, with 8 bases aligning to TRBD1. The sample was peripheral blood. The CDR3 region has the DNA TGCAGCGTACCCAGGGGGCTAGGATCTATCGGTGAGCAGTTCTTC. Amino acid sequence: CSVPRGLGSIGEQFF.